Listed below are T cell receptor beta chains from one sample, sequenced in a study of T cell changes during pregnancy in multiple sclerosis. Using immunoSEQ multiplex PCR, the repertoire was profiled, and TCRdb retains in-frame clones only, with some absent. The data hold 60,000 to 85,000 clones, with roughly 92% observed a single time. The sequenced sample was peripheral blood, obtained after pregnancy. These receptors came from a female donor in good health, enrolled as a control in a pregnancy study. CDR3s include the opening cysteine and the closing phenylalanine or tryptophan. Fields, in order: clone size, V gene, D gene, J gene, CDR3 protein, CDR3 DNA. The D gene is left open where the match is weak. Size is stated for part of the rows, as once, few or many counts, or as a class when the clone is expanded.

>NA|TRBV10-2|TRBD2|TRBJ2-5
CASSESAGGGQYF
TGCGCCAGCAGTGAGTCGGCCGGGGGGGGGCAGTACTTC
>once|TRBV5-1|NA|TRBJ2-1
CASTTTSYNEQFF
TGCGCCAGTACGACTACCTCCTACAATGAGCAGTTCTTC
>NA|TRBV4-2|NA|TRBJ1-5
CASSQVSRAGNQPQHF
TGTGCCAGCAGCCAAGTCAGCAGGGCGGGCAATCAGCCCCAGCATTTT
>NA|TRBV4-1|NA|TRBJ2-7
CASSPTAGLPYEQYF
TGCGCCAGCAGCCCGACCGCAGGGCTCCCCTACGAGCAGTACTTC
>NA|TRBV27|TRBD1|TRBJ2-7
CASSLNRGSDEQYF
TGTGCCAGCAGTTTGAACAGGGGTAGTGACGAGCAGTACTTC
>medium-sized|TRBV4-2|TRBD1|TRBJ2-3
CASSQGQGDTDTQYF
TGTGCCAGCAGCCAAGGACAGGGGGACACAGATACGCAGTATTTT
>NA|TRBV28|TRBD1|TRBJ1-5
CASRRDRGSNQPQHF
TGTGCCAGCAGGAGGGACAGGGGGAGCAATCAGCCCCAGCATTTT
>NA|TRBV6-5|TRBD1|TRBJ2-3
CASRPGQGATDTQYF
TGTGCCAGCAGACCTGGACAGGGGGCCACAGATACGCAGTATTTT
>NA|TRBV9|NA|TRBJ2-3
CASSVSGSTDTQYF
TGTGCCAGCAGCGTCAGCGGTAGCACAGATACGCAGTATTTT
>NA|TRBV18|NA|TRBJ1-3
CASSPPRTALSGNTIYF
TGTGCCAGCTCACCACCGCGTACCGCACTCTCTGGAAACACCATATATTTT
>NA|TRBV5-4|NA|TRBJ2-7
CASSFGVPPYEQYF
TGTGCCAGCAGCTTCGGGGTACCCCCCTACGAGCAGTACTTC
>NA|TRBV10-2|TRBD1|TRBJ2-4
CASRPPGTGGVLAKNIQYF
TGCGCCAGCAGACCCCCCGGGACAGGGGGCGTACTAGCCAAAAACATTCAGTACTTC
>NA|TRBV29-1|NA|TRBJ2-2
CSVGTPNTGELFF
TGCAGCGTTGGGACACCGAACACCGGGGAGCTGTTTTTT
>NA|TRBV4-1|TRBD1|TRBJ1-2
CASSQERGQVRYGYTF
TGCGCCAGCAGCCAAGAAAGGGGGCAGGTCCGATATGGCTACACCTTC
>NA|TRBV5-8|NA|TRBJ2-7
CASSFSFSGAYEQYF
TGTGCCAGCAGCTTTTCTTTCTCGGGAGCCTACGAGCAGTACTTC
>NA|TRBV5-8|TRBD2|TRBJ2-5
CASSSGLAGGETQYF
TGTGCCAGCAGCTCTGGACTAGCGGGGGGGGAGACCCAGTACTTC
>NA|TRBV5-4|NA|TRBJ1-1
CASSTAKQVNTEAFF
TGTGCCAGCAGCACGGCGAAACAGGTTAACACTGAAGCTTTCTTT
>NA|TRBV28|NA|TRBJ2-7
CASSQNRAEQYF
TGTGCCAGCAGTCAAAACAGGGCCGAGCAGTACTTC
>NA|TRBV19|TRBD1|TRBJ1-5
CASSVPRDRVRQPQHF
TGTGCCAGTAGTGTTCCTCGTGACAGGGTGCGGCAGCCCCAGCATTTT
>NA|TRBV29-1|TRBD2|TRBJ2-1
CSVPHGTSGRSSYNEQFF
TGCAGCGTCCCACATGGGACTAGCGGGAGAAGCTCGTACAATGAGCAGTTCTTC
>NA|TRBV6-6|NA|TRBJ2-1
CASSYSLPSTRNEQFF
TGTGCCAGCAGTTACTCCCTACCCTCGACTAGAAATGAGCAGTTCTTC
>once|TRBV18|TRBD1|TRBJ2-7
CASSGRGRASYEQYF
TGTGCCAGCTCAGGTAGGGGGCGCGCATCCTACGAGCAGTACTTC
>NA|TRBV27|TRBD1|TRBJ2-5
CASSRQTGRETQYF
TGTGCCAGCAGTCGCCAGACAGGGCGGGAGACCCAGTACTTC
>NA|TRBV27|NA|TRBJ2-2
CASSLWAYTGELFF
TGTGCCAGCAGTTTATGGGCATACACCGGGGAGCTGTTTTTT
>NA|TRBV28|NA|TRBJ2-7
CASSLDQGGPLSYEQYF
TGTGCCAGCAGTTTAGATCAAGGGGGACCGCTTTCCTACGAGCAGTACTTC
>NA|TRBV29-1|TRBD1|TRBJ2-1
CSVLTGVHEQFF
TGCAGCGTACTGACAGGGGTCCATGAGCAGTTCTTC
>few|TRBV30|NA|TRBJ1-2
CAWSVPGALYGYTF
TGTGCCTGGAGTGTACCTGGAGCGCTCTATGGCTACACCTTC
>NA|TRBV18|TRBD1|TRBJ2-3
CASSLDRVEDTQYF
TGTGCCAGCTCATTGGACAGGGTGGAAGATACGCAGTATTTT
>NA|TRBV18|TRBD1|TRBJ1-5
CASSPGQGDQPQHF
TGTGCCAGCTCACCGGGACAGGGGGATCAGCCCCAGCATTTT
>NA|TRBV5-1|NA|TRBJ2-3
CASSGGLAGARDTQYF
TGCGCCAGCAGCGGCGGCCTGGCGGGGGCGAGAGATACGCAGTATTTT
>NA|TRBV5-1|NA|TRBJ1-1
CASSLTGRDTEAFF
TGCGCCAGCAGCCTCACAGGGAGGGACACTGAAGCTTTCTTT
>NA|TRBV4-2|TRBD2|TRBJ2-7
CASSQDWGGGSYEQYF
TGTGCCAGCAGCCAAGATTGGGGCGGGGGATCCTACGAGCAGTACTTC
>NA|TRBV6-6|TRBD1|TRBJ2-1
CASSYQDRDEQFF
TGTGCCAGCAGTTACCAGGACAGGGATGAGCAGTTCTTC
>NA|TRBV14|NA|TRBJ2-3
CASSQDIADTQYF
TGTGCCAGCAGCCAAGATATTGCAGATACGCAGTATTTT
>NA|TRBV7-9|NA|TRBJ2-6
CASSKGDSGANVLTF
TGTGCCAGCAGCAAAGGGGACTCTGGGGCCAACGTCCTGACTTTC
>NA|TRBV6-6|NA|TRBJ2-2
CASSYSRTMNTGELFF
TGTGCCAGCAGTTACTCCAGGACAATGAACACCGGGGAGCTGTTTTTT
>NA|TRBV5-4|NA|TRBJ2-5
CASSAQGGQETQYF
TGTGCCAGCAGCGCCCAGGGCGGCCAAGAGACCCAGTACTTC
>NA|TRBV5-1|TRBD2|TRBJ2-2
CASSLAGRSTGELFF
TGCGCCAGCAGCTTAGCGGGGCGAAGTACCGGGGAGCTGTTTTTT
>NA|TRBV11-3|TRBD1|TRBJ2-1
CASSFGTGPSEQFF
TGTGCCAGCAGCTTCGGGACAGGGCCCAGTGAGCAGTTCTTC
>NA|TRBV29-1|TRBD1|TRBJ1-1
CSVAQTGEAEAFF
TGCAGCGTTGCCCAGACAGGGGAGGCTGAAGCTTTCTTT
>NA|TRBV7-9|NA|TRBJ1-3
CASSPQGSGNTIYF
TGTGCCAGCAGCCCGCAGGGGTCTGGAAACACCATATATTTT
>NA|TRBV2|TRBD2|TRBJ2-5
CASRELAGGPETQYF
TGTGCCAGCAGAGAGCTAGCGGGGGGGCCAGAGACCCAGTACTTC
>NA|TRBV28|TRBD1|TRBJ2-3
CASSSGQLSTDTQYF
TGTGCCAGCAGTTCGGGACAGCTTAGCACAGATACGCAGTATTTT
>NA|TRBV9|NA|TRBJ2-2
CASSVAQGNTGELFF
TGTGCCAGCAGCGTAGCGCAGGGGAACACCGGGGAGCTGTTTTTT
>NA|TRBV19|TRBD2|TRBJ2-3
CASSRLAGGPDTQYF
TGTGCCAGTAGTCGGCTAGCGGGGGGGCCCGATACGCAGTATTTT
>NA|TRBV7-3|NA|TRBJ2-2
CASSLMGADTGELFF
TGTGCCAGCAGCTTAATGGGGGCGGACACCGGGGAGCTGTTTTTT
>NA|TRBV5-1|TRBD2|TRBJ2-3
CASSRGTSERWTDTQYF
TGCGCCAGCAGCAGGGGGACTAGCGAAAGGTGGACAGATACGCAGTATTTT
>NA|TRBV5-4|TRBD2|TRBJ2-3
CASSFGGRANPSTDTQYF
TGTGCCAGCAGCTTTGGGGGGAGGGCCAACCCGAGCACAGATACGCAGTATTTT
>NA|TRBV27|TRBD1|TRBJ2-1
CASRWGTAYNEQFF
TGTGCCAGCCGATGGGGGACAGCCTACAATGAGCAGTTCTTC
>NA|TRBV6-1|NA|TRBJ1-4
CASRTGGINEKLFF
TGTGCCAGCAGGACTGGAGGTATTAATGAAAAACTGTTTTTT
>NA|TRBV29-1|NA|TRBJ2-1
CSTLAPSSYNEQFF
TGCAGCACGCTAGCGCCGAGCTCCTACAATGAGCAGTTCTTC
>NA|TRBV27|TRBD1|TRBJ1-5
CASSFGPRGGQGQQPQHF
TGTGCCAGCAGTTTCGGTCCCCGTGGAGGACAGGGACAACAGCCCCAGCATTTT
>NA|TRBV4-1|TRBD1|TRBJ2-7
CASSQDAGTGDSYEQYF
TGCGCCAGCAGCCAAGATGCTGGGACAGGGGATTCCTACGAGCAGTACTTC
>NA|TRBV19|NA|TRBJ2-7
CASSIGQRTYEQYF
TGTGCCAGTAGTATAGGGCAGCGTACCTACGAGCAGTACTTC
>NA|TRBV19|NA|TRBJ2-5
CASSILLQETQYF
TGTGCCAGTAGTATTTTATTACAAGAGACCCAGTACTTC